Here is one T cell receptor (beta chain) with its context. Its antigen is unidentified. V was clipped by 0 bases and J by 3 bases, with 8 bases between them. Germline V lookup: CDR1 GTSNPN, CDR2 SVGIG (reference sequence). The CDR3 contains 13 residues. The primer mix had 60 Vbeta and 13 Jbeta primers. How the authors handled the data: A later analysis tallied about 80 million unique TCR beta chains, roughly 11 million of them shared. Some clones are missing from TCRdb's copy, which holds only in-frame ones; the method was immunoSEQ multiplex PCR. Clone size and the V and J calls come from that table; the DNA yielded D and trimming. The table includes 250,000 or so clones, about 93% detected once. This sample was taken from a study of cytomegalovirus exposure and HLA in healthy donors. The wider study: About 85 million unique TCRs from HLA-typed donors were held in an early release of data.

Overall study findings and caveats: According to the study, around 180 TCR beta chains were cytomegalovirus-associated.

The TCR originated in a girl aged 2-10 years in good health and CMV-seronegative. The chain is built from TRBV30 and TRBJ1-2; D is unclear. The sample comprised PBMCs. In nucleotides, the CDR3 is TGTGCCTGGAGTGTAAGGAGGGACTATGGCTACACCTTC. This sequence encodes CAWSVRRDYGYTF.